This T cell receptor (beta chain) was observed in a study of T cells in Graves' hyperthyroidism and ophthalmopathy (dated by TCRdb to about 2019). Study-wide context: Peripheral blood was sampled at the time of initial diagnosis, prior to any treatment. Prospective prediction of ophthalmopathy was tested in an independent validation cohort consisting of 18 to 20 hyperthyroidism patients and around 16 patients who later progressed to ophthalmopathy. The 90 to 100 discovery patients were randomly divided into training and test sets at a 7:3 ratio. In about 6 Graves' hyperthyroidism patients, the study also compared T-cell repertoires from thyroid tissue with T-cell repertoires from blood. The paper reports TCR Vbeta CDR3 sequencing of roughly 140 peripheral blood samples: 43 ophthalmopathy, 75 to 80 hyperthyroidism and some 17 progressor patients. TCR V-J signatures able to tell the groups apart were searched for in a discovery cohort of 100 patients, of whom 43 had Graves' ophthalmopathy and 57 had stable Graves' hyperthyroidism. After sampling, hyperthyroidism patients received methimazole starting at 30 mg daily, and ophthalmopathy patients received high-dose intravenous methylprednisolone.

A patient counted as having stable Graves' hyperthyroidism if no progression to ophthalmopathy occurred over 18 months of follow-up. The hyperthyroidism patients were between 18 and 65 years old and newly diagnosed, with a disease duration of less than 2 months. Exclusion was applied to patients with uncontrolled infections, other autoimmune diseases, pregnancy or lactation. Diagnoses were based on clinical symptoms, serum thyroxine and TRAb, thyroid ultrasound and orbital computed tomography. PBMCs were isolated from around 10 ml of fresh peripheral blood by Ficoll-Paque density gradient centrifugation. Total RNA was extracted using Trizol reagent, and RNA quality was assessed on an Agilent 2100 Bioanalyzer. The TCR beta CDR3 regions were amplified from the RNA transcripts. A first-round RT-PCR of the TCR CDR3 used the HTBI primer set with the Qiagen OneStep RT-PCR kit. The libraries were constructed in a second round of multiplex PCR and then size-selected and purified. Paired-end sequencing of the libraries was performed with 100 bp reads on an Illumina HiSeq2000. The original methods were these. SOAPnuke was used to process the raw data, with reads discarded if the reads contained adapters or uncalled bases, had a mean Phred below 15, or lacked an exact constant-primer or identifier match. High-quality paired reads were merged with COPE v1.2.5, and unique nucleotide sequences were defined as clonotypes. MiTCR v1.1 was used to align clonotypes to the IMGT TRBV, TRBD and TRBJ reference segments. The analysis included only V-J combinations with a frequency above 0.0001, which together covered around 99% of the repertoires. The TCS score was defined as the ratio of F50 (clonal expansion) to E x V (chaos), calculated using BLOSUM62-based TCRdist between CDR3 peptides within each V-J. Welch's t-statistics and random forest reduced 500 to 550 V-J features to roughly 13, which were used in a naive Bayes classifier (R e1071). The raw public data were reprocessed by TCRdb itself: fastp quality trimming at Q25, MiXCR clonotype calling, in-frame beta chains only. Rows are combined by CDR3 protein, so each entry shows the most common genes and DNA. The V and J calls reflect TCRdb's pipeline rather than the authors' work. This sample holds 400,000 to 500,000 distinct CDR3 sequences; roughly 14% were observed only once. The ten biggest clones cover 15% to 20% of the sample.

This clonotype appeared many times. Its antigen remains undetermined. Within one base of it there is no much larger clone, and no base qualities were kept. Overall results and qualifications from the work: Blood samples also contained most of the expanded thyroid clonotypes (frequency above 0.001), which suggests that blood repertoires may reflect thyroid immune responses. A model built on a 13 V-J signature distinguished ophthalmopathy from stable hyperthyroidism, reaching 87.88% sensitivity and under 84% specificity in cross-validation and 80%/75% in testing. In validation, the model predicted progression to ophthalmopathy with 60% to 71% sensitivity and 72% to 85% specificity, a median of around 6.6 months before onset. No statistical method was used to set the sample size in advance, and investigators knew the group allocation.

CDR1 is given as PRHDT and CDR2 as FYEKMQ, both from the germline V gene (reference sequence). The CDR3 starts with the cysteine, ends with the phenylalanine, and has 20 residues. Only the CDR3 DNA stays, 60 bases, in frame from base 1. V is pruned by 5 bases and J by 2 bases, leaving 23 bases of the junction without a gene match. Rearrangement joined TRBV13 to TRBJ1-2, and TRBD1 matches 7 of the central bases. The sequence came from a young woman with Graves' hyperthyroidism. What was sequenced was blood. In nucleotide form, the sequence is TGTGCCAGCAGCCCGAACCCATATAGCTACCGGGACAGTGCCAACTATGGCTACACCTTC. Its translation reads: CASSPNPYSYRDSANYGYTF.